This passage covers 5 T cell receptor beta chains from one sample sequenced in a study of blood T cells in healthy people across ages. With a J-beta primer mix and a sample-barcoded 5' primer, a second PCR ran about 7 to 12 cycles. TCRdb itself ran the 5' RACE reads through MiXCR, one entry per CDR3 protein. The table has roughly 1,100,000 distinct CDR3 sequences, about 23% seen once. These same data were also listed under a study on T cells of mothers and their children.

Sequenced material: blood. The receptors shown here come from a girl aged 2-10 years in good health.

The table lists this clonotype with a few counts. The chain combines TRBV6-6 with TRBJ2-3; D gene unclear. The CDR3 is 14 residues long. Per germline, CDR1 MNHNY and CDR2 SVGAGI (reference sequence). The ends were cut back, 2 bases at V and 2 bases at J, with 8 bases in the middle. The CDR3: CASSYLATTDTQYF. CDR3 nucleotide sequence: TGTGCCAGCAGTTACCTTGCCACCACAGATACGCAGTATTTT.

The V call is TRBV6-2 or TRBV6-3, the J call TRBJ2-7; possible D gene TRBD2, 5 bases. There are 13 residues in the CDR3. Per the germline V gene, CDR1 is MNHEY and CDR2 is SVGEGT. The ends were cut back, 8 bases at V and 0 bases at J, with 11 bases in the middle. The CDR3 coding sequence is TGTGCCAGCGTTTTGGACTTCTCCTACGAGCAGTACTTC. Translating it yields CASVLDFSYEQYF.

This clonotype was picked up a small number of times. This rearrangement joins TRBV4-2 to TRBJ2-2; 8 bases match TRBD2. The CDR3 is made up of 15 amino acids. Germline-derived CDR1 and CDR2 are LGHNA and YNFKEQ. V shed 0 bases and J 6 bases; nucleotides not matched to a gene: 3. CDR3: CASSQDLAGPGELFF. The CDR3 DNA is TGTGCCAGCAGCCAAGACTTAGCGGGACCCGGGGAGCTGTTTTTT.

The chain uses TRBV12-3 or TRBV12-4 and TRBJ2-1; TRBD2 aligns across 11 bases. V dropped 5 bases and J dropped 8; count of bases not matched to a gene: 5. There are 14 residues in the CDR3. The CDR3 loop reads CASSPTTSGDEQFF. For the CDR3, the DNA is TGTGCCAGCAGTCCGACGACTAGCGGGGATGAGCAGTTCTTC.

V is TRBV20-1 and J is TRBJ2-4, with D perhaps TRBD1 (5 bases). V lost 5 bases and J lost 8, with 19 bases in between. The germline V gene encodes CDR1 DFQATT and CDR2 SNEGSKA (reference sequence). CDR3 length: 14 residues. In DNA, the CDR3 is TGCAGTGCTTCCCGTTACAGGAGTGGAGACATTCAGTACTTC. Protein product: CSASRYRSGDIQYF.